The present T cell receptor beta chain was sequenced within a study of OX40 agonist ivuxolimab in advanced cancers. Study context: Patients received the agonistic anti-OX40 (CD134) antibody ivuxolimab. Patients received ivuxolimab, an intravenous treatment, every 2 weeks at 0.01 to 10 mg/kg. Allowance was made for prior anti-PD-1, anti-PD-L1 or anti-CTLA-4 therapy, and about 37% had some.

In the case of this clone: Antigen unknown.

Study-level points and caveats: Partial responders at 0.1-3.0 mg/kg showed near-lowest clonal expansion.

Germline CDR1 SNHLY, CDR2 FYNNEI. CDR3 size: 13 residues. The V and J ends lost 7 bases and 0 bases respectively, with 9 bases between them. TCRdb's copy holds only in-frame clones and misses some; the assay was immunoSEQ multiplex PCR. Here the sample spans some 42,000 clones, just over 85% being singletons. Sequencing used CD4+ or CD8+ T cells sorted from blood, obtained in a trial of the OX40 agonist ivuxolimab. The clonotype comes from an adult with an advanced solid tumor such as melanoma, head and neck, liver or kidney cancer. J is TRBJ2-5 and V is TRBV2; a possible D gene is TRBD1 (5 bases). The CDR3 DNA sequence: TGTGCCAGCAATGGACAATACCAAGAGACCCAGTACTTC. It codes for CASNGQYQETQYF.